This T cell receptor beta chain is drawn from a study of regulatory T cells in long-lasting Graves disease. This clonotype was detected ten times or more. The antigen remains undetermined. Deletions cut 2 bases from V and 0 bases from J, with 5 bases between. CDR1 is MNHEY and CDR2 is SVGAGI in the germline V gene. The CDR3 runs 14 residues. Overall study findings and caveats: Thyroid tissue went unexamined; only peripheral blood was analyzed. TRBV28, TRBJ1-2 and TRBJ2-5 were favored in persistent disease.

Building the TCR beta libraries relied on iRepertoire HTBI primers, and CDR3 regions underwent Arm-PCR. Using its own MiXCR run on the multiplex PCR reads, TCRdb lists one record per CDR3 protein. This table holds over 350,000 distinct CDR3 sequences, around 13% found once. Time point defined: newly diagnosed GD, antithyroid drugs for less than 3 months. Generation of the TCR library employed RNA extracted from PBMCs. This sample also appeared in a second study, on T cells in Graves' hyperthyroidism and ophthalmopathy. That source notes: The TCR CDR3 first-round RT-PCR relied on the HTBI primer set.

The chain combines TRBV6-5 with TRBJ1-5, with unresolved D. The specimen was peripheral blood mononuclear cells (PBMCs), collected at new diagnosis, from a patient treated with antithyroid drugs. This TCR came from a woman aged 45-59 years with Graves disease. CDR3 sequence (DNA): TGTGCCAGCAGTTACCGTCATAGCAATCAGCCCCAGCATTTT. The encoded protein is CASSYRHSNQPQHF.